The 8 T cell receptor beta chains listed next were all sequenced from one sample in a study of T cell changes during pregnancy in multiple sclerosis (dated by TCRdb to the late 2010s). Library generation was performed with the immunoSEQ multiplex PCR assay. TCRdb obtained this table from immuneACCESS and retained in-frame rearrangements with V and J assigned. These tables miss some clones; where compared with another copy, unresolved V genes account for less than half of the shortfall, and the remainder is unexplained. This sample is represented by around 25,000 clones; roughly nine tenths of them were singletons. More than 8.5% of the sample is taken by the ten largest. This specimen was CD8+ T cells from peripheral blood mononuclear cells, taken in the third trimester of pregnancy. These receptor sequences come from a female donor in good health, enrolled as a control in a pregnancy study.

The chain employs TRBV5-1 and TRBJ1-2; 7 nucleotides match TRBD1. This CDR3 contains 14 residues. From germline, CDR1 is SGHRS and CDR2 YFSETQ. The J segment lost 6 bases and the V segment lost 2 bases, leaving 7 bases of the junction unmatched. The CDR3 nucleotides are TGCGCCAGCAGCTTTGGCTGGACAGGACATGGCTACACCTTC. This translates into CASSFGWTGHGYTF. The full variable domain, rest sourced from reference TRBV5-1 and TRBJ1-2, is KAGVTQTPRYLIKTRGQQVTLSCSPISGHRSVSWYQQTPGQGLQFLFEYFSETQRNKGNFPGRFSGRQFSNSRSEMNVSTLELGDSALYLCASSFGWTGHGYTFGSGTRLTVV.

The chain uses TRBV28 and TRBJ2-2; TRBD2 might be the D (6 bases). Germline V gene sequence: CDR1 MDHEN, CDR2 SYDVKM. This CDR3 is built from 17 residues. V was clipped by 5 bases and J by 5 bases, with 21 bases between them. CDR3 sequence: CASSIPFAGPGTGELFF. The CDR3 DNA reads TGTGCCAGCAGTATCCCTTTTGCGGGACCGGGGACCGGGGAGCTGTTTTTT.

V gene TRBV4-1 combines with J gene TRBJ2-2, with 8 nucleotides matching TRBD1. Trimming cost V 8 bases and J 2 bases; bases outside gene matches: 13. Germline CDR1 is MGHRA and CDR2 is YSYEKL. The CDR3 loop spans 17 amino acids. The CDR3 nucleotides are TGCGCCAGCGGGGCAAGGCGCAGGGGGCCTAACACCGGGGAGCTGTTTTTT. Protein sequence: CASGARRRGPNTGELFF.

In DNA, the CDR3 is TGTGCCAGCAGCCACAGGGGGCCAATGAACACTGAAGCTTTCTTT. As protein: CASSHRGPMNTEAFF. The gene calls are TRBV14 and TRBJ1-1, with 8 positions matching TRBD1. There are 15 residues in the CDR3. Germline values: CDR1 SGHDN, CDR2 FVKESK. The J segment lost 0 bases and the V segment lost 3 bases, leaving 3 bases of the junction unmatched. The full variable domain, its missing parts supplied by reference TRBV14 and TRBJ1-1, is EAGVTQFPSHSVIEKGQTVTLRCDPISGHDNLYWYRRVMGKEIKFLLHFVKESKQDESGMPNNRFLAERTGGTYSTLKVQPAELEDSGVYFCASSHRGPMNTEAFFGQGTRLTVV.

The chain links TRBV19 to TRBJ2-7; TRBD2 matches at 8 bases. The CDR3 has 15 residues. With V trimmed by 1 base and J by 2 bases, 4 bases remained unmatched. The germline V gene encodes CDR1 LNHDA and CDR2 SQIVND (reference sequence). Here the CDR3 DNA reads TGTGCCAGTAGTATAGGAGCGGGGGAAACCTACGAGCAGTACTTC. This translates into CASSIGAGETYEQYF. Variable domain in full (rest from reference TRBV19 and TRBJ2-7): DGGITQSPKYLFRKEGQNVTLSCEQNLNHDAMYWYRQDPGQGLRLIYYSQIVNDFQKGDIAEGYSVSREKKESFPLTVTSAQKNPTAFYLCASSIGAGETYEQYFGPGTRLTVT.

The chain carries TRBV6-4 and TRBJ2-3; the D gene is possibly TRBD1 (5 bases). The ends were cut back, 5 bases at V and 3 bases at J, with 9 bases in the middle. In germline, CDR1 is MRHNA, CDR2 SNTAGT. The CDR3 is 13 amino acids. As DNA, the CDR3 is TGTGCCAGCAGTCAGGGCCCGACAGATACGCAGTATTTT. Protein product: CASSQGPTDTQYF.

The chain recombines TRBV15 with TRBJ2-2, with TRBD1 identical over 8 bases. The germline CDR1 and CDR2 sequences are LNHNV and YYDKDF (reference sequence). This CDR3 comprises 16 residues. After removal of 1 base from V and 3 bases from J, the junction contained 4 bases not matched to a gene. CDR3 DNA: TGTGCCACCAGCAGAGCAGGACAGGGTTACACCGGGGAGCTGTTTTTT. It codes for CATSRAGQGYTGELFF.

This clone is a singleton in its sample. This rearrangement joins TRBV6-6 to TRBJ2-1, with D possibly being TRBD2 (6 bases). The CDR3 spans 11 residues. V was pared by 8 bases and J by 10 bases, with 12 bases between. Germline CDR1 and CDR2: MNHNY and SVGAGI (reference sequence). The CDR3 region has the DNA TGTGCCAGCGGACGGACTATCGAGCAGTTCTTC. Translated, it gives CASGRTIEQFF.